This T cell receptor beta chain emerged from a study of blood T cells in healthy people across ages. Study findings and constraints: Getting older went along with TCR beta diversity per million T cells dropping roughly linearly.

In germline, CDR1 is SGDLS, CDR2 YYNGEE. The CDR3 covers 16 residues. A word on this clonotype: Its specificity is unknown. Compared with germline, one end of the junction differs, possibly owing to a read error.

For every donor, a draw yielded around 10 milliliters of peripheral blood. PBMCs, at least 6.5 million per sample, were isolated. A second PCR, run for 7 to 11 cycles, used a sample-barcoded 5' primer plus a J-beta primer mix. One entry per CDR3 protein, called by TCRdb with MiXCR from the 5' RACE reads. The profile shows some 1.4 million distinct CDR3 sequences, roughly 40% of them singletons. The chain combines TRBV9 with TRBJ2-3; the D gene is possibly TRBD1 (5 bases). This clonotype was sampled from a woman in her late teens or twenties in good health. Sequenced material: blood. CDR3 protein: CAGSVVAGPSTDTQYF. The CDR3 DNA follows: TGTGCCGGCAGCGTAGTAGCAGGGCCGAGCACAGATACGCAGTATTTT.